This record concerns one TCR beta chain sequence. The data were taken from a study of OX40 agonist ivuxolimab in advanced cancers. Study-wide context: The dose-escalation group included hepatocellular carcinoma, melanoma, renal cell carcinoma and head and neck cancer. Three individuals attained partial responses, comprising one hepatocellular carcinoma case and two cutaneous melanoma cases.

Sequencing used immunoSEQ multiplex PCR; TCRdb keeps in-frame clones, though not all of them. Counted here are approximately 58,000 clones, around 84% occurring once; the ten biggest clones make up about 1.9%. With 0 bases removed from V and 3 bases from J, the gap between germline ends came to 12 bases. Per germline, CDR1 SGDLS and CDR2 YYNGEE. CDR3 length equals 15 residues. Blood draws occurred at baseline, cycle 4 day 1, and cycle 7 day 1. This TCR was sampled from an adult with an advanced solid tumor such as melanoma, head and neck, liver or kidney cancer. This rearrangement joins TRBV9 to TRBJ2-5; weak D call: TRBD1 (5 bases). The sample here was CD4+ or CD8+ T cells sorted from blood, taken in a trial of the OX40 agonist ivuxolimab. CDR3 bases: TGTGCCAGCAGCGTAGTAGGACATGACAAAGAGACCCAGTACTTC. This encodes CASSVVGHDKETQYF.